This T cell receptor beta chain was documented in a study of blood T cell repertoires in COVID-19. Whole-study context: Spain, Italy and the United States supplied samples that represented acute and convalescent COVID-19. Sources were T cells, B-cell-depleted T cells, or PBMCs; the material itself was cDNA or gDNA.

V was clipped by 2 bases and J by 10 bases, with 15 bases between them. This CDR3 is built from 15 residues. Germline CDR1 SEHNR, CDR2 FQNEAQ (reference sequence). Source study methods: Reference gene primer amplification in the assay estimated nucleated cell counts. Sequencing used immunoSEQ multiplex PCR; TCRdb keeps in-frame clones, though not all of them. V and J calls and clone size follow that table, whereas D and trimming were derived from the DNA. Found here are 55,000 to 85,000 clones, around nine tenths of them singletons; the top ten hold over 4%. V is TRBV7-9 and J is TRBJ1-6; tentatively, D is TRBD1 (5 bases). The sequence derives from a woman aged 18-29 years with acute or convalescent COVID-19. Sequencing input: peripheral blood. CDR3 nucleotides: TGTGCCAGCAGCTTACACGCGGGGGAGGGGTCACCCCTCCACTTT. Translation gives CASSLHAGEGSPLHF.